Each of the 28 T cell receptor beta chains below was sequenced from the same sample in a study of cytomegalovirus exposure and HLA in healthy donors. 13 Jbeta primers and 60 Vbeta primers were used for the PCR. Profiling relied on immunoSEQ multiplex PCR, and the TCRdb table lists in-frame clones only, not all of them. The table records roughly 190,000 clones, 81% of them present only once. The material sequenced was PBMCs. These TCRs come from a middle-aged man in good health and CMV-seropositive.

This clone appeared a single time. The V and J genes are TRBV7-9 and TRBJ2-7, with 9 bases aligning to TRBD1. Germline CDR1 reads SEHNR; CDR2 reads FQNEAQ (reference sequence). CDR3 size: 15 residues. V lost 4 bases and J lost 2; bases outside the gene matches: 6. The CDR3, as DNA: TGTGCCAGCAGCTCCCGGGACAGGGATCCCTACGAGCAGTACTTC. As protein: CASSSRDRDPYEQYF. Full variable domain (remainder filled in from reference TRBV7-9 and TRBJ2-7): DTGVSQNPRHKITKRGQNVTFRCDPISEHNRLYWYRQTLGQGPEFLTYFQNEAQLEKSRLLSDRFSAERPKGSFSTLEIQRTEQGDSAMYLCASSSRDRDPYEQYFGPGTRLTVT.

This clone was picked up a small number of times. The chain carries TRBV10-3 and TRBJ1-5; a possible D gene is TRBD1 (5 bases). The length of the CDR3 is 17 residues. The V and J ends lost 6 bases and 0 bases respectively, with 18 bases between them. Germline V gene lookup returns CDR1 ENHRY and CDR2 SYGVKD. The CDR3 here is CAISLPQTVYSNQPQHF. DNA of the CDR3: TGTGCCATCAGCCTACCCCAGACAGTCTATAGCAATCAGCCCCAGCATTTT.

The J gene is TRBJ2-5, the V gene TRBV7-9, with D possibly matching TRBD1 (6 bases). The CDR3 spans 14 residues. CDR1 is SEHNR, CDR2 FQNEAQ, per germline (reference sequence). V was pared by 1 base and J by 1 base, with 7 bases between. CDR3 in amino acids: CASSLGTVQETQYF. CDR3 DNA sequence: TGTGCCAGCAGCTTAGGGACAGTCCAAGAGACCCAGTACTTC.

The V gene is TRBV2, the J gene TRBJ1-3, with TRBD1 as a possible D gene (5 bases). The CDR3 is made up of 13 amino acids. Trimming removed 6 bases at V and 9 bases at J, with 15 bases between. Germline V CDR1 and CDR2: SNHLY, FYNNEI. The CDR3 spells CASRDGAFGTIYF. The CDR3 coding sequence is TGTGCCAGCAGGGATGGGGCGTTCGGCACCATATATTTT.

The J gene is TRBJ1-2, the V gene TRBV15, with 7 bases aligning to TRBD1. Germline values: CDR1 LNHNV, CDR2 YYDKDF (reference sequence). CDR3 length equals 16 residues. V shed 3 bases, J shed 1 base, and the junction held 8 bases outside the gene matches. DNA for the CDR3: TGTGCCACCAGCAGGTCACCGGACAGGAATAACTATGGCTACACCTTC. Its translation: CATSRSPDRNNYGYTF. Drawing the rest from reference TRBV15 and TRBJ1-2, the complete variable domain is DAMVIQNPRYQVTQFGKPVTLSCSQTLNHNVMYWYQQKSSQAPKLLFHYYDKDFNNEADTPDNFQSRRPNTSFCFLDIRSPGLGDTAMYLCATSRSPDRNNYGYTFGSGTRLTVV.

The V gene is TRBV2, the J gene TRBJ2-5; 14 bases are shared with TRBD2. J gave up 1 base and V 2 bases, and 9 bases lay outside the gene matches. There are 19 residues in the CDR3. Germline V gene lookup returns CDR1 SNHLY and CDR2 FYNNEI. The CDR3 DNA is TGTGCCAGCAGTGAAACCGGACTAGCGGGGGGACGCACCCAAGAGACCCAGTACTTC. Residues: CASSETGLAGGRTQETQYF. The whole variable domain, remainder taken from reference TRBV2 and TRBJ2-5, is EPEVTQTPSHQVTQMGQEVILRCVPISNHLYFYWYRQILGQKVEFLVSFYNNEISEKSEIFDDQFSVERPDGSNFTLKIRSTKLEDSAMYFCASSETGLAGGRTQETQYFGPGTRLLVL.

The CDR3 DNA follows: TGTGCCAGCAGTTTATCGGCGGGTGGGGCTTTCTTT. As protein: CASSLSAGGAFF. This chain links TRBV28 with TRBJ1-1; D uncertain. Germline values: CDR1 MDHEN, CDR2 SYDVKM. This CDR3 has 12 residues. V dropped 1 base and J dropped 11 bases, with 11 bases sitting between them.

This chain connects TRBV6-1 to TRBJ1-1, with TRBD1 matching over 9 bases. Germline V gene sequence: CDR1 MNHNS, CDR2 SASEGT. The CDR3 totals 17 residues. V shed 2 bases and J 0 bases; nucleotides not matched to a gene: 7. The CDR3 is CASSEPDRGYMNTEAFF. The CDR3 DNA follows: TGTGCCAGCAGTGAACCTGACAGGGGGTACATGAACACTGAAGCTTTCTTT.

A note on this clone: This sample includes further DNA sequences coding for the same CDR3. The CDR3 nucleotides are TGTGCCACCAGCAGAGATAGAGGGAGTGGGGCCAACGTCCTGACTTTC. Its protein is CATSRDRGSGANVLTF. The rearrangement links TRBV15 to TRBJ2-6; possibly TRBD2 for D (5 bases). CDR1 and CDR2 (germline): LNHNV, YYDKDF (reference sequence). V was pared by 0 bases and J by 3 bases, with 9 bases between. The CDR3 loop spans 16 amino acids. The full variable domain, its missing parts supplied by reference TRBV15 and TRBJ2-6, is DAMVIQNPRYQVTQFGKPVTLSCSQTLNHNVMYWYQQKSSQAPKLLFHYYDKDFNNEADTPDNFQSRRPNTSFCFLDIRSPGLGDTAMYLCATSRDRGSGANVLTFGAGSRLTVL.

V usage is TRBV28 and J usage is TRBJ2-1; 8 bases line up with TRBD1. The CDR3 covers 16 residues. Germline V gene sequence: CDR1 MDHEN, CDR2 SYDVKM. Trimming removed 6 bases from V and 8 bases from J; junction bases left unmatched: 15. CDR3 in DNA: TGTGCCAGCAGCCGCGCCCCCAGGGGGCTGAGCTATGAGCAGTTCTTC. Its translation is CASSRAPRGLSYEQFF. The whole variable domain, filled in from reference TRBV28 and TRBJ2-1, reads DVKVTQSSRYLVKRTGEKVFLECVQDMDHENMFWYRQDPGLGLRLIYFSYDVKMKEKGDIPEGYSVSREKKERFSLILESASTNQTSMYLCASSRAPRGLSYEQFFGPGTRLTVL.

The chain uses TRBV14 and TRBJ1-2; 10 bases fit TRBD1. Per the germline V gene, CDR1 is SGHDN and CDR2 is FVKESK. The CDR3 is made up of 15 amino acids. V shed 1 base and J 4 bases; nucleotides not matched to a gene: 3. For the CDR3, the DNA is TGTGCCAGCAGCCAAGTGGGACAGGGGAGCTATGGCTACACCTTC. The encoded protein is CASSQVGQGSYGYTF.

The chain recombines TRBV5-4 with TRBJ2-7; TRBD2 matches 8 bases. V gave up 3 bases and J gave up 3 bases; unmatched junction bases: 8. Per the germline V gene, CDR1 is SGHNT and CDR2 is YYREEE (reference sequence). The CDR3 extends over 15 amino acids. The CDR3 DNA is TGTGCCAGCAGCTCCGAGCGGGGGCCCCACTACGAGCAGTACTTC. It translates to CASSSERGPHYEQYF.

This clone appeared once. CDR3 sequence reads: CASSVLQGMSTEAFF. In DNA, the CDR3 is TGTGCCAGCAGTGTTTTACAGGGGATGTCCACTGAAGCTTTCTTT. This chain connects TRBV6-1 to TRBJ1-1, with 7 nucleotides matching TRBD1. The CDR3 consists of 15 residues. CDR1 is MNHNS and CDR2 is SASEGT in the germline V gene. V was pared by 4 bases and J by 4 bases, with 9 bases of the junction left unmatched.

The gene calls are TRBV19 and TRBJ2-2; maybe TRBD1 (6 bases). The CDR3 covers 13 residues. Germline V gene data show CDR1 as LNHDA and CDR2 as SQIVND (reference sequence). The CDR3 sequence is CASWDTGVGELFF. CDR3 bases: TGTGCAAGCTGGGACACCGGTGTGGGGGAGCTGTTTTTT.

This clone has just one count. The rearrangement links TRBV15 to TRBJ2-7; TRBD2 is a possible D gene (6 bases). This CDR3 has 17 amino acids. Germline V gene data show CDR1 as LNHNV and CDR2 as YYDKDF (reference sequence). Trimming took 0 bases from V and 1 from J, leaving 16 bases between them. The CDR3 here is CATSREAGRVASYEQYF. The DNA of the CDR3 is TGTGCCACCAGCAGAGAGGCGGGACGGGTGGCTTCCTACGAGCAGTACTTC. The variable domain in full, with the rest retrieved from reference TRBV15 and TRBJ2-7, is DAMVIQNPRYQVTQFGKPVTLSCSQTLNHNVMYWYQQKSSQAPKLLFHYYDKDFNNEADTPDNFQSRRPNTSFCFLDIRSPGLGDTAMYLCATSREAGRVASYEQYFGPGTRLTVT.

V gene TRBV5-1 combines with J gene TRBJ2-1; TRBD2 aligns across 9 bases. J gave up 2 bases and V 1 base, and 4 bases lay outside the gene matches. CDR3 length: 16 amino acids. Germline loops: CDR1 SGHRS, CDR2 YFSETQ. CDR3 in DNA: TGCGCCAGCAGCTTGTTTAGCGGGGGAACCTACAATGAGCAGTTCTTC. It codes for CASSLFSGGTYNEQFF. The variable domain in full, completed from reference TRBV5-1 and TRBJ2-1, reads KAGVTQTPRYLIKTRGQQVTLSCSPISGHRSVSWYQQTPGQGLQFLFEYFSETQRNKGNFPGRFSGRQFSNSRSEMNVSTLELGDSALYLCASSLFSGGTYNEQFFGPGTRLTVL.

V gene TRBV27 combines with J gene TRBJ2-5, with 8 bases matching TRBD1. The DNA end is a closer match to TRBJ2-7, so the J assignment may be wrong. CDR3 length: 16 residues. Germline CDR1 reads MNHEY; CDR2 reads SMNVEV (reference sequence). The CDR3 nucleotides read TGTGCCAGCAGTTGGGACTGGACAGGGCAGACCTACGAGCAGTACTTC. Translated: CASSWDWTGQTYEQYF.

This chain joins TRBV2 and TRBJ2-5; 7 bases align to TRBD2. There are 16 residues in the CDR3. CDR1 SNHLY and CDR2 FYNNEI come from the germline V gene. V lost 4 bases, J lost 0 bases, and 8 bases stayed unmatched. CDR3 sequence reads: CASSVGGAWDQETQYF. The CDR3 DNA follows: TGTGCCAGCAGTGTGGGAGGGGCGTGGGACCAAGAGACCCAGTACTTC. The full variable domain, rest sourced from reference TRBV2 and TRBJ2-5, is EPEVTQTPSHQVTQMGQEVILRCVPISNHLYFYWYRQILGQKVEFLVSFYNNEISEKSEIFDDQFSVERPDGSNFTLKIRSTKLEDSAMYFCASSVGGAWDQETQYFGPGTRLLVL.

The chain links TRBV15 to TRBJ2-5; D may be TRBD2 (6 bases). V was shortened by 0 bases and J by 5 bases, with 13 bases between the two germline ends. CDR1 and CDR2 (germline): LNHNV, YYDKDF (reference sequence). The CDR3 has 15 residues. The CDR3 DNA reads TGTGCCACCAGCAGAGATATGGGGGGTGGCGAGACCCAGTACTTC. Amino acid sequence: CATSRDMGGGETQYF. Full variable domain (outside the CDR3, taken from reference TRBV15 and TRBJ2-5): DAMVIQNPRYQVTQFGKPVTLSCSQTLNHNVMYWYQQKSSQAPKLLFHYYDKDFNNEADTPDNFQSRRPNTSFCFLDIRSPGLGDTAMYLCATSRDMGGGETQYFGPGTRLLVL.

The J gene is TRBJ1-2, the V gene TRBV4-1, with D possibly being TRBD1 (5 bases). The V gene lost 2 bases and the J gene lost 7 bases, with 17 bases spanning the gap. There are 15 residues in the CDR3. Germline loops: CDR1 MGHRA, CDR2 YSYEKL. The CDR3 loop is CASSQTETAGSGYTF. Written as DNA, the CDR3 is TGCGCCAGCAGCCAAACGGAGACAGCGGGGAGTGGCTACACCTTC.

The V call is TRBV2, the J call TRBJ2-1; no reliable D call. CDR1 is SNHLY, CDR2 FYNNEI, per germline. Trimming left V 2 bases short and J 0 bases short, with 23 bases between. CDR3 length equals 20 residues. The CDR3 here is CASSEFRVSRIASSYNEQFF. The CDR3 nucleotides are TGTGCCAGCAGTGAATTTCGGGTTTCCCGAATTGCGAGCTCCTACAATGAGCAGTTCTTC.

The genes are TRBV4-1 and TRBJ1-2; 8 nucleotides agree with TRBD1. Germline lookup yields CDR1 MGHRA and CDR2 YSYEKL. Germline trimming cut 0 bases from V and 4 bases from J; bases unmatched to any gene: 13. The CDR3 has 18 residues. The CDR3 coding sequence is TGCGCCAGCAGCCAAGACCAGACAGGGGCCCGAGGGAGCTATGGCTACACCTTC. It encodes CASSQDQTGARGSYGYTF.

The chain joins TRBV11-3 to TRBJ2-5; TRBD2 aligns across 7 bases. This CDR3 spans 13 amino acids. CDR1 is SGHNT, CDR2 YENEEA, per germline. V was clipped by 5 bases and J by 5 bases; unmatched bases: 5. The CDR3 DNA reads TGTGCCAGCAGCGAGGGAGGGACGGAGACCCAGTACTTC. This sequence encodes CASSEGGTETQYF. Drawing the rest from reference TRBV11-3 and TRBJ2-5, the complete variable domain is EAGVVQSPRYKIIEKKQPVAFWCNPISGHNTLYWYLQNLGQGPELLIRYENEEAVDDSQLPKDRFSAERLKGVDSTLKIQPAELGDSAVYLCASSEGGTETQYFGPGTRLLVL.

This clone was seen a few times. V gene TRBV5-1 combines with J gene TRBJ2-3; unclear D gene. The CDR3 length is 13 residues. With 4 bases removed from V and 4 bases from J, the gap between germline ends came to 10 bases. Germline CDR1 reads SGHRS; CDR2 reads YFSETQ. In DNA, the CDR3 is TGCGCCAGCAGCGCAGAGGTCCCAGATACGCAGTATTTT. This translates into CASSAEVPDTQYF.

The rearrangement links TRBV5-4 to TRBJ2-7; 8 positions agree with TRBD1. Trimming took 5 bases from V and 0 from J; bases not matched to a gene: 7. Per the germline V gene, CDR1 is SGHNT and CDR2 is YYREEE (reference sequence). The CDR3 is made up of 15 amino acids. The CDR3 protein is CASRRGQGASYEQYF. As DNA, the CDR3 is TGTGCCAGCAGGCGAGGACAGGGAGCCTCCTACGAGCAGTACTTC.

The chain links TRBV6-5 to TRBJ1-5; D remains ambiguous. The V gene lost 5 bases and the J gene lost 4 bases, with 9 bases spanning the gap. CDR1 MNHEY and CDR2 SVGAGI come from the germline V gene. CDR3 size: 13 residues. The CDR3 sequence: CASSLGFNQPQHF. CDR3 nucleotides: TGTGCCAGCAGTCTCGGGTTTAATCAGCCCCAGCATTTT.

The chain has TRBV27 and TRBJ2-1; 10 nucleotides line up with TRBD2. CDR1 is MNHEY, CDR2 SMNVEV, per germline (reference sequence). V lost 2 bases and J lost 7; bases outside the gene matches: 14. This CDR3 comprises 18 residues. CDR3 nucleotides: TGTGCCAGCAGTTTAAACGGGCAGGGGGCTAGCGGGAGAAATGAGCAGTTCTTC. It encodes CASSLNGQGASGRNEQFF.

The count of this clone is one. The chain couples TRBV28 to TRBJ2-7; TRBD2 agrees at 9 bases. The CDR3 totals 14 residues. Germline CDR1 MDHEN, CDR2 SYDVKM. The trim removed 6 bases at V and 5 bases at J, leaving 8 bases unmatched. CDR3 region: CASSPAGGEDEQYF. The CDR3 DNA is TGTGCCAGCAGCCCCGCGGGGGGGGAGGACGAGCAGTACTTC.